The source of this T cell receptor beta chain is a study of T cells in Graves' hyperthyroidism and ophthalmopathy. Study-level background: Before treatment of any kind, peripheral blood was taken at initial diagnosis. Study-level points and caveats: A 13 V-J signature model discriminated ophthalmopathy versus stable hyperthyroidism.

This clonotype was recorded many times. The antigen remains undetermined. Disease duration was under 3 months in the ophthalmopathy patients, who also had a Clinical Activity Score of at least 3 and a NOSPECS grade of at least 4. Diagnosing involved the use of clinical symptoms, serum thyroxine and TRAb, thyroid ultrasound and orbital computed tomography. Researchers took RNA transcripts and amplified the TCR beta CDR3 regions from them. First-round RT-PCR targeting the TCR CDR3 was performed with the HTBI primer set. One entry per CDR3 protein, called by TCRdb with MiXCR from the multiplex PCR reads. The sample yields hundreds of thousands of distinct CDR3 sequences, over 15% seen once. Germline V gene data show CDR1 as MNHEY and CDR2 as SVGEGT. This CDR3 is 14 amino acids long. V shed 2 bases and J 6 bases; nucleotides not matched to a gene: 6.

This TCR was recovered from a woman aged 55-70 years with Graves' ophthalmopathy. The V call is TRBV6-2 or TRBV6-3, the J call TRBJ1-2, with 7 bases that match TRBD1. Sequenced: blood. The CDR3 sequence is CASSYDRVVDGYTF. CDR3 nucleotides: TGTGCCAGCAGTTACGACAGGGTTGTGGATGGCTACACCTTC.